The 21 T cell receptor beta chains reported below all come from one sample, sequenced in a study of T cell responses to AZD1222 COVID-19 vaccine. The protocol was immunoSEQ multiplex PCR, while the TCRdb copy is restricted to in-frame clones and leaves out a portion. The repertoire holds more than 60,000 clones, 87% seen once, with 24% in the top ten. Sequenced here: peripheral blood, sampled on day 0 of AZD1222 vaccination. Source of these receptors: an adult in good health.

The chain links TRBV15 to TRBJ2-1; D gene uncertain. V lost 2 bases and J 6 bases, leaving 5 bases between the germline ends. The CDR3 is made up of 12 amino acids. CDR1 is LNHNV and CDR2 is YYDKDF in the germline V gene (reference sequence). The chain's CDR3 is CATSRPSNEQFF. The CDR3 coding sequence is TGTGCCACCAGCAGACCTAGCAATGAGCAGTTCTTC.

This chain uses TRBV7-2 with TRBJ1-5; D not resolved. Trimming removed 1 base from V and 4 bases from J, with 11 bases in between. This CDR3 is built from 15 residues. Germline CDR1 reads SGHTA; CDR2 reads FQGNSA. In DNA form, the CDR3 reads TGTGCCAGCAGCTTAGGGCAGCAGATAAATCAGCCCCAGCATTTT. Encoded protein: CASSLGQQINQPQHF. The full variable domain, in which reference TRBV7-2 and TRBJ1-5 provide the parts outside the CDR3, is GAGVSQSPSNKVTEKGKDVELRCDPISGHTALYWYRQSLGQGLEFLIYFQGNSAPDKSGLPSDRFSAERTGGSVSTLTIQRTQQEDSAVYLCASSLGQQINQPQHFGDGTRLSIL.

This clone was found a few times. The chain carries TRBV3-1 (or the pseudogene TRBV3-2) and TRBJ1-1; D gene ambiguous. Trimming cost V 3 bases and J 5 bases, with 7 bases left between them. CDR3 size: 12 residues. Germline CDR1 and CDR2: LGHDT and YNNKEL (reference sequence). In DNA, the CDR3 is TGTGCCAGCAGCCATCCGTGGACTGAAGCTTTCTTT. Encoded protein: CASSHPWTEAFF.

This chain joins TRBV19 and TRBJ2-1, with D maybe TRBD2 (5 bases). Germline V CDR1 and CDR2: LNHDA, SQIVND (reference sequence). V was shortened by 5 bases and J by 10 bases, with 18 bases between the two germline ends. This CDR3 is built from 14 residues. CDR3 in amino acids: CASSGLRPPKEQFF. DNA for the CDR3: TGTGCCAGTAGTGGACTCCGTCCCCCGAAGGAGCAGTTCTTC.

The gene calls are TRBV7-2 and TRBJ1-5; 7 bases agree with TRBD1. This CDR3 region has 14 residues. Losses at the gene ends were 4 bases for V and 11 bases for J; bases not matched to a gene: 11. The germline CDR1 and CDR2 sequences are SGHTA and FQGNSA. CDR3 amino acids: CASSYGGQHRAQHF. Here the CDR3 DNA reads TGTGCCAGCAGCTACGGGGGACAGCACCGGGCCCAGCATTTT.

The CDR3, as DNA: TGCGCCAGCAGCTTGGAGGCATCAACTCGGTTCGGCTACACCTTC. This gives the protein CASSLEASTRFGYTF. V gene TRBV5-1 combines with J gene TRBJ1-2; no clear D. In germline, CDR1 is SGHRS, CDR2 YFSETQ. The CDR3 is 15 amino acids. V was cut by 0 bases and J by 8 bases, with 17 bases left in between.

This clone showed up just once. The genes are TRBV19 and TRBJ1-5, with D possibly TRBD1 on 5 matching bases. This CDR3 is 17 amino acids long. The germline gives CDR1 LNHDA, CDR2 SQIVND (reference sequence). V lost 0 bases and J lost 2, with 14 bases in between. CDR3 loop: CASSIDEFGTGNQPQHF. The CDR3 nucleotides are TGTGCCAGTAGTATAGATGAATTTGGGACCGGCAATCAGCCCCAGCATTTT.

This rearrangement joins TRBV27 to TRBJ2-1, with 8 bases that match TRBD2. CDR3 length: 14 residues. Losses at the gene ends were 2 bases for V and 10 bases for J; bases not matched to a gene: 7. The germline V gene encodes CDR1 MNHEY and CDR2 SMNVEV (reference sequence). In DNA form, the CDR3 reads TGTGCCAGCAGTTTAGGGACTAGTTCTCAGGAGCAGTTCTTC. Translating it yields CASSLGTSSQEQFF.

Remarks on this clone: At one end the junction does not follow the germline gene, possibly because of a read error. J is TRBJ2-1 and V is TRBV6-5; TRBD1 agrees at 7 bases. The CDR3 contains 13 residues. The germline gives CDR1 MNHEY, CDR2 SVGAGI. CDR3 region: CASSYSPDRVSLF. In DNA form, the CDR3 reads TGTGCCAGCAGTTACTCACCCGACAGGGTTTCGCTCTTC.

The gene calls are TRBV6-2 or TRBV6-3 and TRBJ2-3; perhaps TRBD1 as D (5 bases). The CDR3 spans 13 residues. V gave up 4 bases and J gave up 9 bases, with 14 bases separating them. Germline CDR1 MNHEY, CDR2 SVGEGT. CDR3 protein: CASSWGTWVTQYF. The DNA of the CDR3 is TGTGCCAGCAGTTGGGGCACTTGGGTGACGCAGTATTTT.

The chain recombines TRBV27 with TRBJ2-7; perhaps TRBD1 as D (6 bases). Deletions cut 5 bases from V and 1 base from J, with 18 bases between. CDR1 and CDR2 from the germline V gene are MNHEY and SMNVEV (reference sequence). CDR3 length: 16 amino acids. The CDR3 coding sequence is TGTGCCAGCAGTCTGCGGGTGGGGGCTGGTTCCTACGAGCAGTACTTC. This sequence encodes CASSLRVGAGSYEQYF.

This chain's CDR3 is CASSQDVRREGYEQYF. DNA of the CDR3: TGCGCCAGCAGCCAAGATGTGAGGCGGGAGGGGTACGAGCAGTACTTC. The V call is TRBV4-3, the J call TRBJ2-7; TRBD2 matches at 9 bases. The junction had 7 bases not matched to a gene; V was cut back by 0 bases and J by 4 bases. The CDR3 is made up of 16 amino acids. Germline V CDR1 and CDR2: LGHNA, YSLEER.

The chain couples TRBV6-1 to TRBJ1-1, with a tentative D call TRBD1 (5 bases). From germline, CDR1 is MNHNS and CDR2 SASEGT. The CDR3 runs 14 residues. Between the trimmed V and J ends, which lost 3 bases and 4 bases, there was a span of 12 bases. The CDR3 here is CASSDPTGGTEAFF. The CDR3 DNA follows: TGTGCCAGCAGTGACCCGACGGGGGGCACTGAAGCTTTCTTT.

J is TRBJ2-1 and V is TRBV28; D not resolved. Germline V gene lookup returns CDR1 MDHEN and CDR2 SYDVKM. With 6 bases removed from V and 5 bases from J, the gap between germline ends came to 8 bases. CDR3 length equals 12 residues. The CDR3 region has the DNA TGTGCCAGCAGGTCTCCTAACAATGAGCAGTTCTTC. Encoded protein: CASRSPNNEQFF.

The rearrangement links TRBV19 to TRBJ1-1; D ambiguous. Germline CDR1 LNHDA, CDR2 SQIVND (reference sequence). V was pared by 0 bases and J by 6 bases, with 14 bases between. The CDR3 is 15 residues long. The CDR3: CASSIESRMSAEAFF. The CDR3 DNA is TGTGCCAGTAGTATAGAGTCCAGGATGAGCGCTGAAGCTTTCTTT. Complete variable domain (other parts from reference TRBV19 and TRBJ1-1): DGGITQSPKYLFRKEGQNVTLSCEQNLNHDAMYWYRQDPGQGLRLIYYSQIVNDFQKGDIAEGYSVSREKKESFPLTVTSAQKNPTAFYLCASSIESRMSAEAFFGQGTRLTVV.

The rearrangement uses TRBV5-1 and TRBJ2-2; 9 nucleotides match TRBD1. V lost 4 bases and J lost 6; bases outside the gene matches: 10. Germline V gene sequence: CDR1 SGHRS, CDR2 YFSETQ. This CDR3 contains 16 residues. This chain's CDR3 is CASSAPGQGTAGELFF. The CDR3 DNA reads TGCGCCAGCAGCGCCCCGGGACAGGGTACGGCCGGGGAGCTGTTTTTT. The whole variable domain, filled in from reference TRBV5-1 and TRBJ2-2, reads KAGVTQTPRYLIKTRGQQVTLSCSPISGHRSVSWYQQTPGQGLQFLFEYFSETQRNKGNFPGRFSGRQFSNSRSEMNVSTLELGDSALYLCASSAPGQGTAGELFFGEGSRLTVL.

This sequence joins TRBV29-1 and TRBJ1-1; tentative D call: TRBD1 (6 bases). The CDR3 is 13 residues long. Germline-derived CDR1 and CDR2 are SQVTM and ANQGSEA. The V and J ends lost 5 bases and 3 bases respectively, with 13 bases between them. CDR3 in DNA: TGCAGCGTTCAGGGGAAGTTTGACACTGAAGCTTTCTTT. It specifies CSVQGKFDTEAFF.

This clone turned up a few times. This sequence joins TRBV19 and TRBJ2-7; TRBD2 matches at 9 bases. Germline assignment: CDR1 LNHDA and CDR2 SQIVND (reference sequence). The junction had 9 bases not matched to a gene; V was cut back by 4 bases and J by 2 bases. The CDR3 contains 16 residues. CDR3 in amino acids: CASSTASSGKTYEQYF. CDR3 bases: TGTGCCAGTAGTACCGCCTCTAGCGGGAAAACCTACGAGCAGTACTTC.

This chain uses TRBV11-1 with TRBJ1-6; tentative D call: TRBD1 (5 bases). In germline, CDR1 is SGHAT, CDR2 FQDESV (reference sequence). CDR3 length: 16 residues. The V end lost 5 bases, the J end lost 9 bases, and 20 bases lay between the germline ends. The DNA of the CDR3 is TGTGCCAGCAGCCCTAAAGGGACGCCAGGGAGTTCACCCCTCCACTTT. Encoded protein: CASSPKGTPGSSPLHF.

V and J are TRBV27 and TRBJ1-5; no clear D. This CDR3 has 17 amino acids. Germline V gene sequence: CDR1 MNHEY, CDR2 SMNVEV (reference sequence). V lost 6 bases to trimming and J lost 1 base, with 19 bases between them. DNA for the CDR3: TGTGCCAGCAGACTCGAGGGAGAGACATTAAGCAATCAGCCCCAGCATTTT. This gives the protein CASRLEGETLSNQPQHF.

In this sample, this clone turned up a few times. The gene calls are TRBV6-5 and TRBJ2-4; a weak D match, TRBD1 (6 bases). Looked up from germline, CDR1 is MNHEY and CDR2 is SVGAGI. V lost 5 bases and J lost 4, with 12 bases in between. The CDR3 is made up of 14 amino acids. The CDR3 here is CASSTGKGKNIQYF. The CDR3 DNA is TGTGCCAGCAGTACAGGGAAGGGTAAAAACATTCAGTACTTC.